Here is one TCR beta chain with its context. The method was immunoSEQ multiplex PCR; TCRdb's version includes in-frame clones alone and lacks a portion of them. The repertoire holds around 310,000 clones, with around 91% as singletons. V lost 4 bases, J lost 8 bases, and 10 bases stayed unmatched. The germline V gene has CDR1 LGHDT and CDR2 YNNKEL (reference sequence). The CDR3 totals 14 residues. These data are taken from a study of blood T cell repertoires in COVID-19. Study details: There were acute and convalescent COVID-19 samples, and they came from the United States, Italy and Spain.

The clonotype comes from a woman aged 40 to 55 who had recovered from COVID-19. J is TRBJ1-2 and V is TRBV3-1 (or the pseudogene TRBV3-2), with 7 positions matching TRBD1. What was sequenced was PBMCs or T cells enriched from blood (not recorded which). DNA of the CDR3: TGTGCCAGCAGCCCCCATCAGGGGGTAAAAGGCTACACCTTC. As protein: CASSPHQGVKGYTF.